The 2 T cell receptor beta chains given below trace back to one sample, sequenced in a study of blood T cell repertoires in COVID-19. Assay: immunoSEQ multiplex PCR; the TCRdb copy retains only in-frame clones and omits some. The profile shows about 380,000 clones, around 85% of them singletons. The sequencing input was peripheral blood. Receptor source: a woman under 30 with acute or convalescent COVID-19.

The chain is built from TRBV3-1 (or the pseudogene TRBV3-2) and TRBJ2-7; D may be TRBD2 (5 bases). The CDR3 is 16 residues long. The V end was cut by 0 bases, the J end by 0 bases, with 12 bases between. The germline CDR1 and CDR2 sequences are LGHDT and YNNKEL (reference sequence). CDR3 region: CASSQEGGWDSYEQYF. The CDR3 DNA follows: TGTGCCAGCAGCCAAGAGGGCGGGTGGGACTCCTACGAGCAGTACTTC.

The rearrangement links TRBV2 to TRBJ2-1, with a possible D match to TRBD2 (6 bases). Deletions cut 3 bases from V and 1 base from J, with 10 bases between. The CDR3 is made up of 15 amino acids. The germline V gene encodes CDR1 SNHLY and CDR2 FYNNEI. As DNA, the CDR3 is TGTGCCAGCAGTGACCCTAGCGAATCCTACAATGAGCAGTTCTTC. Its protein is CASSDPSESYNEQFF. Drawing the rest from reference TRBV2 and TRBJ2-1, the complete variable domain is EPEVTQTPSHQVTQMGQEVILRCVPISNHLYFYWYRQILGQKVEFLVSFYNNEISEKSEIFDDQFSVERPDGSNFTLKIRSTKLEDSAMYFCASSDPSESYNEQFFGPGTRLTVL.